These 24 T cell receptor beta chains originate from one sample sequenced in a study of T cell responses to AZD1222 COVID-19 vaccine. TCRdb keeps only in-frame clones here, not all; method: immunoSEQ multiplex PCR. The sample lists some 150,000 clones, about nine tenths occurring once. The source material was peripheral blood, sampled on day 0 of MenACWY control vaccination. The receptors stem from an adult in good health.

The chain recombines TRBV5-8 with TRBJ1-2, with 7 bases matching TRBD1. There are 18 residues in the CDR3. J was trimmed by 1 base and V by 0 bases; bases with no gene match: 12. Germline values: CDR1 SGHTS, CDR2 YDEGEE. The CDR3 DNA sequence: TGTGCCAGCAGCTTGGAGTGGGGCGCAGGGGGTCTTAACTATGGCTACACCTTC. Translated, it gives CASSLEWGAGGLNYGYTF.

V is TRBV30 and J is TRBJ1-5; no reliable D call. Trimming took off 2 bases at V and 3 bases at J, with 8 bases between the two ends. This CDR3 comprises 13 residues. In germline, CDR1 is GTSNPN, CDR2 SVGIG (reference sequence). For the CDR3, the DNA is TGTGCCTGGAGTTCCTCCAACAATCAGCCCCAGCATTTT. It encodes CAWSSSNNQPQHF.

This chain joins TRBV9 and TRBJ2-1, with TRBD2 matching 12 bases. The length of the CDR3 is 17 residues. Trimming removed 2 bases from V and 5 bases from J; junction bases left unmatched: 8. CDR1 is SGDLS and CDR2 is YYNGEE in the germline V gene. CDR3 residues: CASSVASGGAWNNEQFF. Here the CDR3 DNA reads TGTGCCAGCAGCGTGGCTAGCGGGGGGGCTTGGAACAATGAGCAGTTCTTC.

This clone has only one observation. The J gene is TRBJ1-6, the V gene TRBV27; D is uncertain. The germline V gene encodes CDR1 MNHEY and CDR2 SMNVEV (reference sequence). V was pared by 1 base and J by 2 bases, with 9 bases between. This CDR3 region has 16 residues. The CDR3 is CASSLFAVTYNSPLHF. The CDR3, as DNA: TGTGCCAGCAGTTTATTTGCAGTGACCTATAATTCACCCCTCCACTTT.

CDR3: CASHRGTGELFF. CDR3 DNA: TGTGCCAGCCACAGGGGCACCGGGGAGCTGTTTTTT. The rearrangement uses TRBV12-3 or TRBV12-4 and TRBJ2-2, with TRBD1 identical over 7 bases. V lost 8 bases to trimming and J lost 4 bases; unmatched junction nucleotides: 1. The CDR3 is made up of 12 amino acids.

The genes are TRBV3-1 (or the pseudogene TRBV3-2) and TRBJ1-6; unclear D gene. Looked up from germline, CDR1 is LGHDT and CDR2 is YNNKEL (reference sequence). CDR3 length: 14 amino acids. V lost 1 base, J lost 8 bases, and 9 bases lay in between. CDR3 DNA sequence: TGTGCCAGCAGCCAAGTCATGCTGGATTCACCCCTCCACTTT. It codes for CASSQVMLDSPLHF.

Concerning this clone itself: The same CDR3 also results from other DNA sequences found in this sample. The rearrangement links TRBV27 to TRBJ1-6; TRBD1 might be the D (5 bases). The CDR3 is made up of 12 amino acids. CDR1 and CDR2 (germline): MNHEY, SMNVEV (reference sequence). Trimming left V 5 bases short and J 7 bases short, with 6 bases between. CDR3 nucleotides: TGTGCCAGCAGTCGGGGCAATTCACCCCTCCACTTT. Translating it yields CASSRGNSPLHF.

The V gene is TRBV19, the J gene TRBJ1-1; D is possibly TRBD1 (5 bases). The CDR3 has 15 residues. Germline CDR1 LNHDA, CDR2 SQIVND (reference sequence). With 3 bases removed from V and 1 base from J, the gap between germline ends came to 12 bases. The CDR3 here is CASSIAQATNTEAFF. The DNA of the CDR3 is TGTGCCAGTAGTATTGCACAGGCGACGAACACTGAAGCTTTCTTT.

This chain joins TRBV7-9 and TRBJ1-1; 9 nucleotides align to TRBD1. Germline V gives CDR1 SEHNR, CDR2 FQNEAQ (reference sequence). V lost 5 bases, J lost 7 bases, and 8 bases stayed unmatched. The CDR3 extends over 14 amino acids. The CDR3 DNA follows: TGTGCCAGCAGCCGTACAGGGGGCGGCCTTGAAGCTTTCTTT. Its protein product is CASSRTGGGLEAFF.

The genes are TRBV2 and TRBJ2-7; no definite D call. The CDR3 has 15 amino acids. Trimming stripped 4 bases from V and 0 bases from J, with 13 bases between. Looked up from germline, CDR1 is SNHLY and CDR2 is FYNNEI. CDR3 nucleotides: TGTGCCAGCAGTGGACGTACCCTTAGCTCCTACGAGCAGTACTTC. As protein: CASSGRTLSSYEQYF.

The chain carries TRBV18 and TRBJ1-3, with a possible D match to TRBD1 (5 bases). CDR1 KGHSH and CDR2 LQKENI come from the germline V gene. This CDR3 has 14 amino acids. Deletions cut 6 bases from V and 0 bases from J, with 9 bases between. The DNA of the CDR3 is TGTGCCAGCTCCATGGACATCTCTGGAAACACCATATATTTT. Translation: CASSMDISGNTIYF.

This chain connects TRBV6-5 to TRBJ1-2, with D unclear. Per germline, CDR1 MNHEY and CDR2 SVGAGI. The length of the CDR3 is 10 residues. The ends were cut back, 6 bases at V and 7 bases at J, with 6 bases in the middle. The DNA for the CDR3 is TGTGCCAGCAGGGATACTGGCTACACCTTC. Encoded protein: CASRDTGYTF.

This chain connects TRBV2 to TRBJ1-6, with D unclear. V was clipped by 5 bases and J by 7 bases, with 9 bases between them. The CDR3 runs 13 residues. In germline, CDR1 is SNHLY, CDR2 FYNNEI. The CDR3: CASSFGRNSPLHF. Here the CDR3 DNA reads TGTGCCAGCAGTTTTGGACGGAATTCACCCCTCCACTTT.

The J gene is TRBJ2-2, the V gene TRBV6-5; no clear D gene. Germline CDR1 and CDR2: MNHEY and SVGAGI. There are 12 residues in the CDR3. The V end lost 5 bases, the J end lost 5 bases, and 6 bases lay between the germline ends. The CDR3 DNA reads TGTGCCAGCAGTACTCAGACCGGGGAGCTGTTTTTT. It specifies CASSTQTGELFF.

V is TRBV5-8 and J is TRBJ1-5; D possibly corresponds to TRBD1 (5 bases). Trimming removed 4 bases from V and 3 bases from J, with 11 bases in between. The CDR3 spans 14 residues. Germline CDR1 and CDR2: SGHTS and YDEGEE. The CDR3 sequence: CASSIMGTNQPQHF. CDR3 nucleotide sequence: TGTGCCAGCAGCATCATGGGGACCAATCAGCCCCAGCATTTT.

The V gene is TRBV30, the J gene TRBJ2-7; 10 positions agree with TRBD1. The germline V gene encodes CDR1 GTSNPN and CDR2 SVGIG (reference sequence). J gave up 6 bases and V 0 bases, and 5 bases lay outside the gene matches. This CDR3 contains 14 residues. The CDR3 DNA is TGTGCCTGGAGTGTTGGACAGGGGGTAAGCGAGCAGTACTTC. Its translation is CAWSVGQGVSEQYF.

The CDR3 nucleotides are TGTGCAGGGGGACAGGACAATGAGCAGTTCTTC. It specifies CAGGQDNEQFF. The chain links TRBV7-9 to TRBJ2-1; TRBD1 matches at 8 bases. From germline, CDR1 is SEHNR and CDR2 FQNEAQ (reference sequence). The CDR3 contains 11 residues.

The rearrangement uses TRBV11-2 and TRBJ2-3; TRBD2 might be the D (5 bases). The CDR3 totals 12 residues. CDR1 is SGHAT and CDR2 is FQNNGV in the germline V gene. V shed 8 bases and J shed 0 bases, with 6 bases lying between them. The CDR3 coding sequence is TGTGCCAGCCTAGCCAGCACAGATACGCAGTATTTT. Translated, it gives CASLASTDTQYF.

DNA of the CDR3: TGTGCCAGCAGCCTTGTGGCAGAGAATAATTCACCCCTCCACTTT. The encoded protein is CASSLVAENNSPLHF. This chain joins TRBV27 and TRBJ1-6, with D uncertain. The V gene lost 6 bases and the J gene lost 5 bases, with 14 bases spanning the gap. From germline, CDR1 is MNHEY and CDR2 SMNVEV (reference sequence). This CDR3 region has 15 residues.

This clone was counted between two and nine times. J is TRBJ1-1 and V is TRBV29-1; D is possibly TRBD1 (5 bases). The CDR3 length is 14 residues. V gave up 6 bases and J gave up 0 bases, with 14 bases separating them. Germline CDR1 SQVTM, CDR2 ANQGSEA. CDR3 in DNA: TGCAGCGTAACAGGTGCCACGATGAACACTGAAGCTTTCTTT. Translated, it gives CSVTGATMNTEAFF.

The genes are TRBV3-1 (or the pseudogene TRBV3-2) and TRBJ1-4; maybe TRBD1 (5 bases). The CDR3 has 15 amino acids. V was shortened by 4 bases and J by 2 bases, with 11 bases between the two germline ends. CDR1 and CDR2 from the germline V gene are LGHDT and YNNKEL (reference sequence). The CDR3 coding sequence is TGTGCCAGCAGCCTCCGGGGCGGGACTAATGAAAAACTGTTTTTT. Amino acid sequence: CASSLRGGTNEKLFF.

This rearrangement joins TRBV5-1 to TRBJ2-1; 15 bases align to TRBD2. Germline lookup yields CDR1 SGHRS and CDR2 YFSETQ. The CDR3 is made up of 15 amino acids. The junction had 2 bases not matched to a gene; V was cut back by 4 bases and J by 6 bases. The CDR3 DNA reads TGCGCCAGCAGCCTGGGACTAGCGGGAGGCAATGAGCAGTTCTTC. It codes for CASSLGLAGGNEQFF.

This chain uses TRBV18 with TRBJ1-1; no clear D gene. The germline CDR1 and CDR2 sequences are KGHSH and LQKENI. V shed 3 bases and J shed 3 bases, with 14 bases lying between them. This CDR3 is 15 amino acids long. The CDR3 spells CASSPALTGYTEAFF. The DNA of the CDR3 is TGTGCCAGCTCACCCGCGCTTACGGGGTACACTGAAGCTTTCTTT.

The chain links TRBV28 to TRBJ2-2; unclear D gene. The CDR3 spans 13 residues. The V end was cut by 2 bases, the J end by 5 bases, with 6 bases between. The germline CDR1 and CDR2 sequences are MDHEN and SYDVKM. The CDR3 DNA is TGTGCCAGCAGTTTAGGTTGGACCGGGGAGCTGTTTTTT. Protein product: CASSLGWTGELFF.